A selection of T cell receptor beta chains follows, all from one sample in a study of cytomegalovirus exposure and HLA in healthy donors. Method: immunoSEQ multiplex PCR; TCRdb's copy keeps in-frame clones and lacks some. This table has 90,000 to 130,000 clones, 70% to 90% appearing once. The sample consisted of PBMCs. Receptor source: a man in his forties in good health and CMV-seronegative. CDR3s include the opening cysteine and the closing phenylalanine or tryptophan. Expanded clones get a size class; other rows say once, few or many, or leave the size out.

abundance | v_gene | CDR3aa
- | TRBV7-9 | CASSSGGGYEKLFF
- | TRBV5-1 | CASSLAVGQREKLFF
- | TRBV21-1 | CASNRGGNGYTF
- | TRBV6-1 | CASSLEVHAGNTIYF
- | TRBV4-1 | CASSRIPGQSYEQYF
- | TRBV11-2 | CASSFPGGYEQYF
- | TRBV28 | CASSLSSGNGGETQYF
- | TRBV2 | CASTRANYGYTF
- | TRBV30 | CAWTESKTDTQYF
few | TRBV30 | CAWTPGGPKNIQYF
- | TRBV7-8 | CASSLVTGWNYGYTF
once | TRBV6-1 | CASSEMTGNQPQHF
- | TRBV7-2 | CASSLEPGGGTEAFF
- | TRBV5-6 | CASSQPGAESGNTIYF
- | TRBV9 | CASSRTPNEKLFF
- | TRBV29-1 | CSVGDRGLYEQYF
- | TRBV5-6 | CASSLASGTYSYEQYF
- | TRBV13 | CASSRSRDWTWSYTF
- | TRBV9 | CASSTTGTYGYTF
- | TRBV5-6 | CASSLAGRLTGDGNTIYF
- | TRBV28 | CASSQGDYEQYF
few | TRBV28 | CASSSTSISAYTDTQYF
few | TRBV5-4 | CASTRRDFNTGELFF
- | TRBV27 | CASLAQGAGEKLFF
- | TRBV6-1 | CASSVVHSPNEKLFF
- | TRBV9 | CASSVGSGSNSPLHF
- | TRBV28 | CASSLIQGAAEQYF
once | TRBV29-1 | CSVGAGGNSPLHF
- | TRBV28 | CASSSDREQYF
- | TRBV5-1 | CASSLVGQVGTEAFF
- | TRBV29-1 | CSGQDPTMGYTF
- | TRBV30 | CAWFAAMNTEAFF
- | TRBV5-6 | CASSLGGLGSYEQYF
once | TRBV29-1 | CSGVAGAAFF
few | TRBV7-8 | CASSPGTVNQPQHF
once | TRBV29-1 | CSVQRGGAGTGELFF
- | TRBV4-2 | CASSQSSGAQANYGYTF
once | TRBV7-6 | CASSGSGHREETQYF
once | TRBV6-5 | CASRLRDFTDTQYF
- | TRBV4-1 | CASSQDTRAEVYGYTF
few | TRBV18 | CASSPTTTVRSEAFF
- | TRBV9 | CASSPRDKSATNEKLFF
- | TRBV6-5 | CASSYSGGPRGEQYF
- | TRBV4-2 | CASSRLEPSGNTIYF
- | TRBV5-1 | CASSSQGDTEAFF
- | TRBV5-4 | CASSTLSSPYEQYF
- | TRBV30 | CACSRGGYTF
- | TRBV5-1 | CASSLDTQGLSGNTIYF
- | TRBV7-8 | CASSFNVVRGPDTQYF
- | TRBV7-2 | CASSLRHLTGKETQYF
- | TRBV2 | CASTYRGLRTEAFF
- | TRBV16 | CASSPLGGTRTEAFF
- | TRBV10-3 | CAIHKGENTEAFF
- | TRBV6-5 | CASSYRGNNAGELFF
- | TRBV29-1 | CSVQRQGGDEQYF
- | TRBV9 | CASSASLQGSGNTIYF
- | TRBV11-2 | CASSGWTGIQETQYF
- | TRBV9 | CASSGTGSPYEQYF
- | TRBV7-9 | CASSQATGRTEAFF